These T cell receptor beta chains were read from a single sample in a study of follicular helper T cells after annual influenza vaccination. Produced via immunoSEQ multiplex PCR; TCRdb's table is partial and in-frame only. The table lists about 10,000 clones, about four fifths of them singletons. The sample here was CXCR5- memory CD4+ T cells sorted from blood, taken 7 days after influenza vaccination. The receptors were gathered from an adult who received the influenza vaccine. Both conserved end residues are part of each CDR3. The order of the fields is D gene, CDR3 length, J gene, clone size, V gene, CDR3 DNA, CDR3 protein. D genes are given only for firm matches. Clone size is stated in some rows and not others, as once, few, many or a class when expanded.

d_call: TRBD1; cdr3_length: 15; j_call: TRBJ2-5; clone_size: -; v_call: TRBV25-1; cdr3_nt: TGTGCCAGCAGTGAATCGAGGACAGGGGGGGAGACCCAGTACTTC; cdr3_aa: CASSESRTGGETQYF
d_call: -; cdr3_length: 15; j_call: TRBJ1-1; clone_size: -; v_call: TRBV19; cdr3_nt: TGTGCCACTCAACAAGCGGGGATCAAGGACACTGAAGCTTTCTTT; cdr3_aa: CATQQAGIKDTEAFF
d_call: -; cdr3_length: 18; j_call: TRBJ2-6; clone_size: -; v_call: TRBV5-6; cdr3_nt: TGTGCCAGCAGCCCGGCAGGGTCAGGAAGCTCTGGGGCCAACGTCCTGACTTTC; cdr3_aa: CASSPAGSGSSGANVLTF
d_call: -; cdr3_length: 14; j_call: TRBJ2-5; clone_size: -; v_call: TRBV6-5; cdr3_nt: TGTGCCAGCAGTCCGGGACACACGGAGGAGACCCAGTACTTC; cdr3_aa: CASSPGHTEETQYF
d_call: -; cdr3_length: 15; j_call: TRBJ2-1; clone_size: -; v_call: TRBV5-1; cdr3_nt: TGCGCCAGCAGCGGGACGGGGATCTCCTACAATGAGCAGTTCTTC; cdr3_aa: CASSGTGISYNEQFF
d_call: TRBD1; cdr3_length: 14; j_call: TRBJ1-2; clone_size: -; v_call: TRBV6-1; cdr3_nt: TGTGCCAGCAGTTATGGACAGGGGGCGGAAGGCTACACCTTC; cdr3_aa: CASSYGQGAEGYTF
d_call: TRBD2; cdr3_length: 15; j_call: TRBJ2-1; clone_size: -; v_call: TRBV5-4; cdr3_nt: TGTGCCAGCAGCTCCGGACTAGCGGATTACAATGAGCAGTTCTTC; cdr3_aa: CASSSGLADYNEQFF
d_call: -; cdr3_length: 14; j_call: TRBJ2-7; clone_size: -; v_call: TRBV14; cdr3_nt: TGTGCCAGCAGCCTTAGGAGGGATTTTTACGAGCAGTACTTC; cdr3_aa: CASSLRRDFYEQYF
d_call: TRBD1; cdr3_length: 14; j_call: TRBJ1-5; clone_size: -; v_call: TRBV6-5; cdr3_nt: TGTGCCAGCAGCCCGACAGGGTTCGGTCAGCCCCAGCATTTT; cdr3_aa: CASSPTGFGQPQHF
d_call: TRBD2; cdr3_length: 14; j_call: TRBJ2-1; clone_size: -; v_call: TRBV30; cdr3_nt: TGTGCCTGTGGGACTAGCGGGAGATACAATGAGCAGTTCTTC; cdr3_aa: CACGTSGRYNEQFF
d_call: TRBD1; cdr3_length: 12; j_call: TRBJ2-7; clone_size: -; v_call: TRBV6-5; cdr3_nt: TGTGCCAGCAGTCGCAGACAGGGGATGCAGTACTTC; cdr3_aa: CASSRRQGMQYF
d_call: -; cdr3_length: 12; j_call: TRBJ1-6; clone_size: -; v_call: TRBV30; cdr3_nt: TGTGCGGAGGGGTCCAATAATTCACCCCTCCACTTT; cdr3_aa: CAEGSNNSPLHF
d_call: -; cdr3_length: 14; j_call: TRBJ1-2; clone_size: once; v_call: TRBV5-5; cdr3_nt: TGTGCCAGCAGCTTACGGGACATTAACTATGGCTACACCTTC; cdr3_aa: CASSLRDINYGYTF
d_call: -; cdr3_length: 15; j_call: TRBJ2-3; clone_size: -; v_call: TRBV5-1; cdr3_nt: TGCGCCCATCGGGGGTGGGTCCCGGCCCCAGATACGCAGTATTTT; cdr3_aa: CAHRGWVPAPDTQYF
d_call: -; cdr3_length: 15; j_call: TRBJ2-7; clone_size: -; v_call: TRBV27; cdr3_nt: TGTGCCAGCAGTGTGGCGGGACGGTACCGCTACGAGCAGTACTTC; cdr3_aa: CASSVAGRYRYEQYF
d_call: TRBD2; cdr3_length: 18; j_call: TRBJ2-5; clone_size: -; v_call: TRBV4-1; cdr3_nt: TGCGCCAGCAGCCAATCCGGACTAGCGGGAGGAGGGCAAGAGACCCAGTACTTC; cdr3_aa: CASSQSGLAGGGQETQYF
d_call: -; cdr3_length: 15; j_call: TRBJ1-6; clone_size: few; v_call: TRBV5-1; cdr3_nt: TGCGCCAGCAGCTTGGCCCAATCCCAGGGCGATCCCCTCCACTTT; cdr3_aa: CASSLAQSQGDPLHF
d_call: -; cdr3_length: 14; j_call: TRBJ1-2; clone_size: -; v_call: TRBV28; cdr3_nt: TGTGCCAGCAGTTCACAGAGATCTAACTATGGCTACACCTTC; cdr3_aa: CASSSQRSNYGYTF
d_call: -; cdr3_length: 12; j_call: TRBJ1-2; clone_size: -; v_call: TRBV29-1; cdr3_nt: TGCAGCGTTGATGTGAACAGGGCGGGCTACACCTTC; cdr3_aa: CSVDVNRAGYTF
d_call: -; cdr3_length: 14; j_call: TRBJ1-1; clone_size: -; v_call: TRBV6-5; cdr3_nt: TGTGCCAGCAGTTACTCGGAGTTGCTTGGTGAAGCTTTCTTT; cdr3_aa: CASSYSELLGEAFF
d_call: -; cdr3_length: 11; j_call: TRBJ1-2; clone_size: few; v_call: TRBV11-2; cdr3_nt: TGTGCCAGCCAGGGCAACTATGGCTACACCTTC; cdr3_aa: CASQGNYGYTF
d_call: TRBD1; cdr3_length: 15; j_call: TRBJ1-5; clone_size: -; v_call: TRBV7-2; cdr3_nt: TGTGCCAGCAGCTTGTCACAGGGGAGCAATCAGCCCCAGCATTTT; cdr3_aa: CASSLSQGSNQPQHF
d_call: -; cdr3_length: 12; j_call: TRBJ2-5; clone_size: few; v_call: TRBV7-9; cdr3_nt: TGTGCCAGCAGCTTAGGTCTTGAGACCCAGTACTTC; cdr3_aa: CASSLGLETQYF
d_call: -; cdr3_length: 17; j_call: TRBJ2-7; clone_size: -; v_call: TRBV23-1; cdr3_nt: TGCGCCAGCACCCACGCAGGGGAAGCGCCGCCCTCCTACGAGCAGTACTTC; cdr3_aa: CASTHAGEAPPSYEQYF
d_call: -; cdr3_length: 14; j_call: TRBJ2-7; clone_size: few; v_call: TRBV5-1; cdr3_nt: TGCGCCAGCAGCTCCCGGGGGAGGAGCTACGAGCAGTACTTC; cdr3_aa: CASSSRGRSYEQYF
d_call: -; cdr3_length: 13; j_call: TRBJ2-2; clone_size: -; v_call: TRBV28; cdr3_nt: TGTGCCAGCAGTTCTGATAGCACCGGGGAGCTGTTTTTT; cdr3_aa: CASSSDSTGELFF
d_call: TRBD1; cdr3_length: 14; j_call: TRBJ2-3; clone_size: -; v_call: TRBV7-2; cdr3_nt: TGTGCCAGCGCCAGGGGGCTTGGCACAGATACGCAGTATTTT; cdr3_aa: CASARGLGTDTQYF
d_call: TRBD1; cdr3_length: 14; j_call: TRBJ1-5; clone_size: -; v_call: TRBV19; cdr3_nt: TGTGCCAGTAGTATAGTGACAGGGGATCAGCCCCAGCATTTT; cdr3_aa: CASSIVTGDQPQHF
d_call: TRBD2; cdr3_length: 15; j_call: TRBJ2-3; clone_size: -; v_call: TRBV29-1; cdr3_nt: TGCAGCGTTGACCGGAGCGGGGGAAGCACAGATACGCAGTATTTT; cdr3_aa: CSVDRSGGSTDTQYF
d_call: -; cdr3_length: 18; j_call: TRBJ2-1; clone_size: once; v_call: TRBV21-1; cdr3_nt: TGTGCCAGCAGCAAAGCGCGGACTAGCGGGGGGGGATGGAATGAGCAGTTCTTC; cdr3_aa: CASSKARTSGGGWNEQFF
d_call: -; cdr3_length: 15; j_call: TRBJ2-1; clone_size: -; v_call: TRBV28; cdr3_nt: TGTGCCAGCAGTCCCCCTGGTGGGGGTAGAAATGAGCAGTTCTTC; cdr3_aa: CASSPPGGGRNEQFF
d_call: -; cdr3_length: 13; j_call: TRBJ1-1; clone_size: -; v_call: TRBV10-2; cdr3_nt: TGCGCCAGCAGTGACCTGGGGAAGGCTGAAGCTTTCTTT; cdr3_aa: CASSDLGKAEAFF
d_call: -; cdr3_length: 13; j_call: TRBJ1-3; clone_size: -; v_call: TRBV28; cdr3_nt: TGTGCCAGCAGTCCAGGGTCCGGAAACACCATATATTTT; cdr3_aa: CASSPGSGNTIYF
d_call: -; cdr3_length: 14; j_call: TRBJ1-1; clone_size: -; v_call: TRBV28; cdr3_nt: TGTGCCAGCACCCGGCAACAGATGAACACTGAAGCTTTCTTT; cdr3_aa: CASTRQQMNTEAFF
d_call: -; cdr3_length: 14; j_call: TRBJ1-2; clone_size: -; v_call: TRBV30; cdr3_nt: TGTGCCTGGAGTCTAGGCGGGGGCAACTATGGCTACACCTTC; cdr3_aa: CAWSLGGGNYGYTF
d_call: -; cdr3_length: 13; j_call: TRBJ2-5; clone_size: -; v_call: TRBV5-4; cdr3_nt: TGTGCCAGCAGCTCTCAGGGCCAAGAGACCCAGTACTTC; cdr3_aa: CASSSQGQETQYF
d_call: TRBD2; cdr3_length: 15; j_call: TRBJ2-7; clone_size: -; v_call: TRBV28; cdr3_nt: TGTGCCAGCAGTTCGACTAGCGGATTCTCCTACGAGCAGTACTTC; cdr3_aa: CASSSTSGFSYEQYF
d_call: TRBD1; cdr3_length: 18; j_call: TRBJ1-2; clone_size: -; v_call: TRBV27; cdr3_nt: TGTGCCAGCAGTTTGCGGACAGGGGTTTCCCAAGCTAACTATGGCTACACCTTC; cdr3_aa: CASSLRTGVSQANYGYTF
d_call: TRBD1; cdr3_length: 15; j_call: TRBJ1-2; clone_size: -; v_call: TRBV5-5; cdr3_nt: TGTGCCAGCAGCCCGGGACAGGGGGTCGGCTATGGCTACACCTTC; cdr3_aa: CASSPGQGVGYGYTF
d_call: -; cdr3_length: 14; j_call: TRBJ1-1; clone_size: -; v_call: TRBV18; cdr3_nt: TGTGCCAGCTCATGGACAGAGGGGAACACTGAAGCTTTCTTT; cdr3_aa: CASSWTEGNTEAFF
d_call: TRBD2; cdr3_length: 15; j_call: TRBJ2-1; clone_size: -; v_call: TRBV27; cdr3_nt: TGTGCCAGCAGTTTCGGACTAGCGGGGGCCCCCAAGCAGTTCTTC; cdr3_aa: CASSFGLAGAPKQFF
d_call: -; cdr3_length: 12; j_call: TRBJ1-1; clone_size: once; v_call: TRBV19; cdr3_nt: TGTGCCAGCAGACAGGAGCGCACTGAAGCTTTCTTT; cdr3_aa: CASRQERTEAFF
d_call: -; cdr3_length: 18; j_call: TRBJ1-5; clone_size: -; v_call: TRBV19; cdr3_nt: TGTGCCAGTAGTAGGGGCGACATACACGGGAATAGCAATCAGCCCCAGCATTTT; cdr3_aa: CASSRGDIHGNSNQPQHF
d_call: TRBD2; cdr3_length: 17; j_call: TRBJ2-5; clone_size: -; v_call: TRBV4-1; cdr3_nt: TGCGCCAGCAGCCAAGTAGTCAGCGGGAGGGTTCAAGAGACCCAGTACTTC; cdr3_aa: CASSQVVSGRVQETQYF
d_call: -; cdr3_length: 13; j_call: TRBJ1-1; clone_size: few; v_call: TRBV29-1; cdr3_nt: TGCAGCGTTGTTCGTGGGGTCAGCACTGAAGCTTTCTTT; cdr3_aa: CSVVRGVSTEAFF
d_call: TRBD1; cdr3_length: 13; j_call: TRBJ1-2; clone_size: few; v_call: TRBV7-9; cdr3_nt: TGTGCCAGCAGCGGGACAGGGGGCAATGGCTACACCTTC; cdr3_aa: CASSGTGGNGYTF
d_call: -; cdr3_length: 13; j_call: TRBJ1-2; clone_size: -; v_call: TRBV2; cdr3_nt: TGTGCCAGCAGTGAAATGAGAAACTATGGCTACACCTTC; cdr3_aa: CASSEMRNYGYTF
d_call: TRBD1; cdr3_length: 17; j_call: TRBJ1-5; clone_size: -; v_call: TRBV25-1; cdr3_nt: TGTGCCAGCAGTCTTATCCCGTTGAGGGGACAGGGTCAGCCCCAGCATTTT; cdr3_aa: CASSLIPLRGQGQPQHF
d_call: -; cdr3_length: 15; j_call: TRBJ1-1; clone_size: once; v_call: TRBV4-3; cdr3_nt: TGCGCCAGCAGCCAGCAGAGGGGGGCTGGCACTGAAGCTTTCTTT; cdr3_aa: CASSQQRGAGTEAFF